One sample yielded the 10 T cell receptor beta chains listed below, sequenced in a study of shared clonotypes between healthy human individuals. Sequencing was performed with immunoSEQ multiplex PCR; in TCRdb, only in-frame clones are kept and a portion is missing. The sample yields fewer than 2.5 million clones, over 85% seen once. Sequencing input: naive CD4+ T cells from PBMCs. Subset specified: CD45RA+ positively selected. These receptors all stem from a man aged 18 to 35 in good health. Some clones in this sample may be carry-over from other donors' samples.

CDR3 residues: CATSRDLSQSYEQYF. CDR3 in DNA: TGTGCCACCAGCAGAGATCTGAGCCAGAGCTACGAGCAGTACTTC. The chain carries TRBV15 and TRBJ2-7; D not resolved. Trimming took off 0 bases at V and 3 bases at J, with 12 bases between the two ends. The CDR3 spans 15 residues. In germline, CDR1 is LNHNV, CDR2 YYDKDF (reference sequence). The whole variable domain, filled in from reference TRBV15 and TRBJ2-7, reads DAMVIQNPRYQVTQFGKPVTLSCSQTLNHNVMYWYQQKSSQAPKLLFHYYDKDFNNEADTPDNFQSRRPNTSFCFLDIRSPGLGDTAMYLCATSRDLSQSYEQYFGPGTRLTVT.

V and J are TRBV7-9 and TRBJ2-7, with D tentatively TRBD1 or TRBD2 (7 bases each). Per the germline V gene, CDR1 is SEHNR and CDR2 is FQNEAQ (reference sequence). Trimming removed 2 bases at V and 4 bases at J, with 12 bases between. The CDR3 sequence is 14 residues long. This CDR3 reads CASSLFQGGYEQYF. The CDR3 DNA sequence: TGTGCCAGCAGCTTATTTCAGGGGGGGTACGAGCAGTACTTC.

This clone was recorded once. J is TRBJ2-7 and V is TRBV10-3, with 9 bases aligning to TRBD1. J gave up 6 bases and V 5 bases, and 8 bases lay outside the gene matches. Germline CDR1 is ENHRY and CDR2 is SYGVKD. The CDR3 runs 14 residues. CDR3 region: CAISQTGQGREQYF. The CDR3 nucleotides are TGTGCCATCAGTCAAACGGGACAGGGACGCGAGCAGTACTTC.

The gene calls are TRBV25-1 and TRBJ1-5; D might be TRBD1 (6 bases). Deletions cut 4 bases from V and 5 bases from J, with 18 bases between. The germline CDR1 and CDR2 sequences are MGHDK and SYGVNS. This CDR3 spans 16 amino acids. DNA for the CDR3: TGTGCCAGCAGTGGCCGAGGGGCGGCAGGGGATCAGCCCCAGCATTTT. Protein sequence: CASSGRGAAGDQPQHF.

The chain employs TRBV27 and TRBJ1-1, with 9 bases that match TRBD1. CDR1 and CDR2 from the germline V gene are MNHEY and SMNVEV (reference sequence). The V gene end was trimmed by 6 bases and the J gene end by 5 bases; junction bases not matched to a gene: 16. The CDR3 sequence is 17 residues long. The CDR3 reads CASSSRDRAFLGTEAFF. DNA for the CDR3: TGTGCCAGCAGCTCCCGGGACAGGGCATTCCTGGGGACTGAAGCTTTCTTT.

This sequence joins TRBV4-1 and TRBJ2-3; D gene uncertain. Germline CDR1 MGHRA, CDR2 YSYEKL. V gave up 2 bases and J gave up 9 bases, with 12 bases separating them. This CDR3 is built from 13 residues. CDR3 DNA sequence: TGCGCCAGCAGCCAACCCGGCCAAGGAACGCAGTATTTT. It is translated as CASSQPGQGTQYF.

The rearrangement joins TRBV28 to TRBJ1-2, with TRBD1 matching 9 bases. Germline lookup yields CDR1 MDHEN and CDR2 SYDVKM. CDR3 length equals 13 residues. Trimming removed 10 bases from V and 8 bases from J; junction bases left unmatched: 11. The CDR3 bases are TGTGCCACCTCCGGGACAGGGTATGGAGGCTACACCTTC. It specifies CATSGTGYGGYTF.

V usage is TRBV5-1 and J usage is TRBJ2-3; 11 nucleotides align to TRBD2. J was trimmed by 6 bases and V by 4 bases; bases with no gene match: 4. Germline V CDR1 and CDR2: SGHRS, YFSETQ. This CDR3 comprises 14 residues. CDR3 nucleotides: TGCGCCAGCAGCCCACTAGCGGGAGAGGATACGCAGTATTTT. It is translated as CASSPLAGEDTQYF.

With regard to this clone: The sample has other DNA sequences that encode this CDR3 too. The CDR3 bases are TGTGCCAGCAGGCTAGCGGGACCCTCCTACGAGCAGTACTTC. Translated: CASRLAGPSYEQYF. The rearrangement joins TRBV6-5 to TRBJ2-7; 9 bases line up with TRBD2. The CDR3 runs 14 residues. CDR1 is MNHEY and CDR2 is SVGAGI in the germline V gene. V dropped 6 bases and J dropped 0; count of bases not matched to a gene: 3.

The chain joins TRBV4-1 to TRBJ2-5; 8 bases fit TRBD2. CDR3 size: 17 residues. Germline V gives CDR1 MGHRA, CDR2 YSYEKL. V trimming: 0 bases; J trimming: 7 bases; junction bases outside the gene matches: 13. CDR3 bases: TGCGCCAGCAGCCAAGAGGGACTAGTCGCGGGAGGAACGACCCAGTACTTC. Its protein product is CASSQEGLVAGGTTQYF.